This TCR beta chain comes out of a study of cytomegalovirus exposure and HLA in healthy donors. Sequencing was performed with immunoSEQ multiplex PCR; in TCRdb, only in-frame clones are kept and a portion is missing. Among 170,000 or so clones listed, 80% to 85% were seen once. This clone showed up just a few times. Germline V gene data show CDR1 as LNHDA and CDR2 as SQIVND (reference sequence). V lost 1 base, J lost 4 bases, and 14 bases lay in between. This CDR3 is built from 15 residues. Material for sequencing was PBMCs. The J gene is TRBJ2-7, the V gene TRBV19; D is ambiguous. This clonotype was obtained from a young woman in good health and CMV-seropositive. The CDR3 DNA reads as TGTGCCAGTAGTATAGGAGGCGGTCTCGATTACGAGCAGTACTTC. Translated, it gives CASSIGGGLDYEQYF.